A single sample is the source of the 20 T cell receptor beta chains below, sequenced in a study of breast tumors, draining lymph nodes, adjacent tissues. Samples came from axillary lymph nodes draining the breast cancer. TCRdb re-called the multiplex PCR reads with MiXCR, one entry per CDR3 protein. Of 200,000 to 250,000 distinct CDR3 sequences in the sample, around 32% are singletons; the top ten hold approximately 1.4%. Sequences were obtained from axillary lymph node tissue. These receptors were obtained from a female donor with breast cancer. Some clones in this sample may be carry-over from other donors' samples.

Points on this clonotype: A much larger clone sits a single nucleotide away, making a read error possible. The DNA of the CDR3 is TGTGCCAGCAGCCCCATAGGGGCCGAGCAGTACTTC. Its protein is CASSPIGAEQYF. The rearrangement links TRBV5-4 to TRBJ2-7, with D maybe TRBD1 (5 bases). CDR1 and CDR2 (germline): SGHNT, YYREEE (reference sequence). V shed 4 bases and J shed 6 bases, with 11 bases lying between them. The CDR3 is 12 residues long.

J is TRBJ1-2 and V is TRBV7-2, with D possibly TRBD1 on 5 matching bases. This CDR3 region has 15 residues. Per the germline V gene, CDR1 is SGHTA and CDR2 is FQGNSA. V dropped 1 base and J dropped 0 bases, with 9 bases sitting between them. This CDR3 reads CASSLGGPTNYGYTF. CDR3 bases: TGTGCCAGCAGCTTAGGGGGACCCACTAACTATGGCTACACCTTC.

This clonotype has only a few counts. A much bigger clone sits one base away, suggesting this may be a read error. The rearrangement joins TRBV6-5 to TRBJ2-7; D not certain. Per germline, CDR1 MNHEY and CDR2 SVGAGI. CDR3 size: 14 residues. CDR3 sequence (DNA): TGTGCCGGCAGTTCCGGACGGGCGCCCTACGAGCAGTACTTC. It encodes CAGSSGRAPYEQYF.

The chain joins TRBV7-9 to TRBJ2-3; TRBD1 agrees at 10 bases. Trimming cost V 3 bases and J 11 bases; bases outside gene matches: 11. Germline V gene data show CDR1 as SEHNR and CDR2 as FQNEAQ (reference sequence). CDR3 length equals 15 residues. CDR3 sequence (DNA): TGTGCCAGCAGCTTCGCCGGGACAGGGGCCAATGAGCAGTATTTT. Translating it yields CASSFAGTGANEQYF. The complete variable domain, with remaining parts taken from reference TRBV7-9 and TRBJ2-3, reads DTGVSQNPRHKITKRGQNVTFRCDPISEHNRLYWYRQTLGQGPEFLTYFQNEAQLEKSRLLSDRFSAERPKGSFSTLEIQRTEQGDSAMYLCASSFAGTGANEQYFGPGTRLTVL.

In this sample, this clonotype turned up many times. In DNA form, the CDR3 reads TGCGCCAGCAGCCAAGAAATAGGACAGCGCGAGCAGTACTTC. Protein product: CASSQEIGQREQYF. The chain employs TRBV4-3 and TRBJ2-7, with D tentatively TRBD1 (6 bases). From germline, CDR1 is LGHNA and CDR2 YSLEER. V dropped 0 bases and J dropped 6 bases, with 12 bases sitting between them. CDR3 length: 14 residues.

In this sample, this clonotype turned up many times. The rearrangement uses TRBV11-3 and TRBJ1-2; D not resolved. CDR1 is SGHNT and CDR2 is YENEEA in the germline V gene. The CDR3 length is 13 residues. The germline V and J ends were trimmed by 2 bases and 6 bases, with 10 bases remaining between them. The CDR3 region is CASSLTAAHGYTF. CDR3 DNA sequence: TGTGCCAGCAGCTTAACGGCGGCTCATGGCTACACCTTC. The whole variable domain, remainder taken from reference TRBV11-3 and TRBJ1-2, is EAGVVQSPRYKIIEKKQPVAFWCNPISGHNTLYWYLQNLGQGPELLIRYENEEAVDDSQLPKDRFSAERLKGVDSTLKIQPAELGDSAVYLCASSLTAAHGYTFGSGTRLTVV.

About this clonotype: A much larger clone differs from this one at a single base, so this may be a read error. This chain links TRBV20-1 with TRBJ2-7; no clear D gene. Germline CDR1 reads DFQATT; CDR2 reads SNEGSKA (reference sequence). This CDR3 is built from 13 residues. CDR3: CSARDPVSYAQYF. CDR3 in DNA: TGCAGTGCTAGAGATCCAGTCTCCTACGCGCAGTACTTC.

This clonotype was counted ten times or more. The rearrangement uses TRBV12-3 or TRBV12-4 and TRBJ2-1; 7 nucleotides match TRBD2. The CDR3 contains 15 residues. Losses at the gene ends were 6 bases for V and 3 bases for J; bases not matched to a gene: 8. The chain's CDR3 is CASSSGLAGYNEQFF. The CDR3 region has the DNA TGTGCCAGCAGCTCCGGGTTAGCGGGCTACAATGAGCAGTTCTTC.

The chain uses TRBV7-3 and TRBJ2-5, with D possibly TRBD1 on 6 matching bases. Looked up from germline, CDR1 is SGHTA and CDR2 is FQGTGA. This CDR3 comprises 16 residues. V was pared by 2 bases and J by 2 bases, with 15 bases between. The CDR3 DNA reads TGTGCCAGCAGCTTAGACGGACAGACCTATCAAGAGACCCAGTACTTC. Amino acid sequence: CASSLDGQTYQETQYF.

The chain uses TRBV28 and TRBJ2-7; D is tentatively TRBD1 or TRBD2 (6 bases each). V lost 5 bases to trimming and J lost 3 bases, with 14 bases between them. The CDR3 spans 14 residues. Germline V lookup: CDR1 MDHEN, CDR2 SYDVKM. CDR3 nucleotides: TGTGCCAGCAGTAGGGGGGAGTCCAGCTACGAGCAGTACTTC. Amino acids: CASSRGESSYEQYF. Full variable domain (missing parts from reference TRBV28 and TRBJ2-7): DVKVTQSSRYLVKRTGEKVFLECVQDMDHENMFWYRQDPGLGLRLIYFSYDVKMKEKGDIPEGYSVSREKKERFSLILESASTNQTSMYLCASSRGESSYEQYFGPGTRLTVT.

Of note for this clonotype: Without the conserved terminal phenylalanine or tryptophan, this CDR3 likely stems from a read error. The DNA is omitted, as the CDR3 cannot be located on it reliably, and the CDR3 follows TCRdb's listing. The genes are TRBV7-8 and TRBJ2-2; TRBD1 reflects the table's D call only, with no check against the DNA. Germline values: CDR1 SGHVS, CDR2 FQNEAQ. From its first to its last residue, the CDR3 has 10 amino acids. CDR3: CASSIGTGGA.

The genes are TRBV7-8 and TRBJ2-3, with D perhaps TRBD2 (7 bases). The V gene's germline CDR1 is SGHVS and CDR2 FQNEAQ. V lost 1 base to trimming and J lost 4 bases, with 15 bases between them. The CDR3 totals 16 residues. CDR3 sequence: CASSLVPGGASDTQYF. In DNA form, the CDR3 reads TGTGCCAGCAGCTTAGTCCCTGGGGGGGCCTCAGATACGCAGTATTTT.

The chain has TRBV10-3 and TRBJ1-1; 9 positions match TRBD1. J gave up 1 base and V 11 bases, and 5 bases lay outside the gene matches. Germline-derived CDR1 and CDR2 are ENHRY and SYGVKD. The CDR3 is 13 amino acids. The CDR3 DNA reads as TGTGCCGTCGACAGGGGGGAGAACACTGAAGCTTTCTTT. It specifies CAVDRGENTEAFF.

The J gene is TRBJ1-1, the V gene TRBV5-1, with 8 bases matching TRBD1. Germline loops: CDR1 SGHRS, CDR2 YFSETQ. The CDR3 extends over 14 amino acids. Trimming at V came to 5 bases and at J to 1 base, leaving 4 bases not matched to a gene. The CDR3: CASRPGTGNTEAFF. The CDR3 DNA sequence: TGCGCCAGCAGACCCGGGACAGGGAACACTGAAGCTTTCTTT.

The chain links TRBV7-3 to TRBJ1-4, with 11 bases matching TRBD1. V lost 5 bases to trimming and J lost 8 bases; unmatched junction nucleotides: 10. The CDR3 loop spans 16 amino acids. Germline CDR1 reads SGHTA; CDR2 reads FQGTGA. The CDR3, as DNA: TGTGCCAGCAGCAAGGACAGGGGGCGAATATCGGAAAAACTGTTTTTT. Protein product: CASSKDRGRISEKLFF. Full variable domain (rest looked up from reference TRBV7-3 and TRBJ1-4): GAGVSQTPSNKVTEKGKYVELRCDPISGHTALYWYRQSLGQGPEFLIYFQGTGAADDSGLPNDRFFAVRPEGSVSTLKIQRTERGDSAVYLCASSKDRGRISEKLFFGSGTQLSVL.

The chain is built from TRBV29-1 and TRBJ2-3; D may be TRBD2 (5 bases). The CDR3 is 12 residues long. The germline CDR1 and CDR2 sequences are SQVTM and ANQGSEA. The CDR3 protein is CGAEASGYTQYF. The CDR3 DNA is TGCGGCGCTGAAGCCTCGGGGTATACGCAGTATTTT.

Worth noting for this clonotype: The conserved final phenylalanine or tryptophan is absent from the CDR3, which likely points to a read error. The rearrangement uses TRBV20-1 and TRBJ2-1, with 7 bases identical to TRBD2. The CDR3 runs to 15 residues. CDR1 and CDR2 from the germline V gene are DFQATT and SNEGSKA (reference sequence). The CDR3 reads CSVWVGGRVHDEQFL. CDR3 bases: TGCAGCGTTTGGGTTGGCGGGAGAGTCCACGATGAGCAGTTCCTC.

This clonotype has a count of ten or more. V and J are TRBV19 and TRBJ2-1, with TRBD2 identical over 7 bases. The germline V gene has CDR1 LNHDA and CDR2 SQIVND (reference sequence). The CDR3 loop spans 14 amino acids. V shed 7 bases, J shed 6 bases, and the junction held 9 bases outside the gene matches. The CDR3 DNA sequence: TGTGCCAGTATGAACGCGGGAGCAGCCAATGAGCAGTTCTTC. Its translation is CASMNAGAANEQFF.

The gene calls are TRBV20-1 and TRBJ2-7, with D tentatively TRBD2 (5 bases). Between the trimmed V and J ends, which lost 6 bases and 2 bases, there was a span of 14 bases. The CDR3 is made up of 13 amino acids. The V gene's germline CDR1 is DFQATT and CDR2 SNEGSKA (reference sequence). CDR3 sequence (DNA): TGCAGTGCGCCTGGGAGCAGCGCCTACGAGCAGTACTTC. Translated, it gives CSAPGSSAYEQYF.

This clonotype was picked up many times. This sequence joins TRBV6-6 and TRBJ1-5; D unresolved. This CDR3 has 10 residues. Per germline, CDR1 MNHNY and CDR2 SVGAGI (reference sequence). Trimming removed 3 bases at V and 6 bases at J, with 0 bases between. In nucleotides, the CDR3 is TGTGCCAGCAGTTATCAGCCCCAGCATTTT. Protein sequence: CASSYQPQHF.